This TCR beta chain was retrieved from a study of cytomegalovirus exposure and HLA in healthy donors (dated by TCRdb to 2015 to 2018). At the level of the whole study: An earlier analysis of under 600 of the donors reported approximately 300 Gb of sequence data and 120 million or so unique TCR beta sequences from roughly 200 million T cells. Typing coverage differed by locus: A, B, C, DRB1 and DQB1 were typed in about 629-640 donors, DQA1 in 522, DPA1 in some 570, and DPB1 in 472. Using immunosequencing, the study profiled T cell repertoires from 500 to 800 subjects and related those repertoires to cytomegalovirus serostatus. On average, roughly 250,000 unique TCR beta nucleotide sequences were sequenced per donor among a few hundred genotyped donors of the cohort, with about 17% of those sequences being non-productive. Every repertoire in the discovery cohort had been generated on one and the same sequencing platform. An earlier analysis of around 580 of the donors used high-throughput TCR beta sequencing to judge whether each TCR beta V gene segment behaved as functional or pseudogenic. High-throughput TCR immunosequencing, statistical association of individual TCRs with disease status, and machine learning were combined to predict cytomegalovirus infection status. Donor age, sex, ethnicity and CMV serostatus were collected together with the repertoire data. The genetic ancestry cluster associated with self-reported Caucasian donors included over 65% of the roughly 400 genotyped donors. A separate validation cohort of approximately 130 different subjects was used in addition to the approximately 640-subject first cohort. In a later analysis, previously published TCR beta repertoires from several hundred donors were re-analyzed and high-resolution HLA genotyping was added so that TCR occurrence patterns could be studied. In the later analysis, no new phenotypic data were used to find candidate immune exposures; instead, reliance was placed on TCR beta sequences and their occurrence across donors. A later genetic analysis used genome-wide SNP genotypes for about three fifths of the 666 donors, treating that subset as a discovery cohort. About five DR-DQ haplotypes were treated as single units for association and clustering because of strong linkage in the cohort. Class I and class II HLA loci were covered by the typing at four-digit resolution. The study was designed to test whether signatures of past pathogen exposure could be identified by cataloging public T cell receptors. About 280 gigabases of sequencing data and roughly 81 million unique TCR sequences made up an early release that covered about 640 HLA-typed donors. Beyond this particular receptor, the publication reports: For the cohort, immune exposure information was limited to CMV serostatus. A later analysis found that HLA-associated TCR beta chains were more clonally expanded and had lower generation probabilities than equally common non-associated chains. In a later genetic analysis, fewer N-insertions in productive TCRs were reported among donors in an Asian-associated ancestry cluster than the approximately 670-donor mean. A further reported finding was that TCR beta sequences accurately predicted the HLA-A and HLA-B alleles for most subjects in the first cohort. Over 15 rarely observed V segments, including chromosome 9 orphons, were excluded from the earlier analysis of several hundred of the donors because counts were too low. The authors suggested that the approach could potentially be extended to other disease states and immunological phenotypes. When HLA alleles, especially DR and DQ, strongly co-occurred, TCR associations were difficult to assign to individual alleles. In a later analysis, the rate of TCR association differed among HLA loci, with DRB1 alleles having the most associated TCRs and HLA-C alleles having the fewest. In an earlier analysis of a few hundred of the donors, most TCR beta V segments were observed in productive rearrangements about 87% or about 30% of the time, broadly matching IMGT annotations. Only TCR beta chains were sequenced in this cohort, and the absence of alpha or paired-chain data limited detectable features. A later genetic analysis associated a missense DCLRE1C variant with V-gene and J-gene trimming of TCR beta chains, and an independent cohort replicated the association. The study gave a list of 150 to 200 TCR beta chains associated with cytomegalovirus. In vitro tests confirmed that a few of the cytomegalovirus-associated TCR beta chains recognize cytomegalovirus antigens. Linkage disequilibrium might explain the correlated functional status among segregating V segments, but an unknown experimental factor could not be excluded. According to a later analysis, most CMV-associated TCR beta chains appeared to be HLA-restricted, and the HLA associations seemed to be driven largely by CMV exposure. Cytomegalovirus status was reported to be diagnosed by the classifier with high specificity and sensitivity in both the original and validation cohorts. Because the 87-base-pair reads could not distinguish some IMGT-functional V segments, including TRBV6-2 and TRBV6-3, those segments were excluded. A later analysis associated 16,951 TCR beta sequences with specific HLA alleles at a false discovery rate of 0.05. Most TCR sequences were observed very rarely across donors, whereas some public TCRs were present in many individuals. Because HLA typing was missing for some donors at each locus, association tests included only the typed subset. The presence/absence analyses assumed that sequencing depth was roughly uniform across donors, and that assumption may not be true. The sequencing pipeline was judged likely to have produced a cluster of highly shared sequence variants as a technical artifact. A later analysis reported that several top co-occurrence clusters appeared linked to parvovirus B19, influenza, CMV and Epstein-Barr virus.

Sequences MNHNS (CDR1) and SASEGT (CDR2) are obtained from the germline V gene. CDR3 length: 18 amino acids, cysteine to phenylalanine. CDR3 DNA is the only sequence kept; it has 54 bases, read in frame from the first base. Germline trimming amounts to 1 base on V and 0 bases on J, with 9 as the count of junction bases outside the gene matches. The library was generated by the immunoSEQ multiplex PCR assay. For the multiplex PCR, a mixture combining 60 forward primers for TCR Vbeta segments and 13 reverse primers for TCR Jbeta segments was used. The CDR3 region of rearranged TCR beta genes was amplified from genomic DNA with a multiplex PCR assay. The Illumina HiSeq System was used to sequence the amplified TCR beta libraries as 87-base-pair reads. From the authors' description of their analysis: In a later analysis, around 80 million unique TCR beta chains were counted across the approximately 640 repertoires, and roughly 11 million of these chains were shared by at least two donors. A nearest-neighbor algorithm error-corrected the raw reads and collapsed the reads into unique sequences, merging closely related sequences to remove PCR and sequencing errors. Alignment of CDR3 sequences to IMGT reference sequences was used to assign V, D and J gene segments. For a sequence to be retained, a match of at least six nucleotides to both a V gene segment and a J gene segment was required. A rearrangement counted as productive if the CDR3 had no stop codons and remained in frame with V and J, and every other rearrangement counted as non-productive. CDR3 was defined according to IMGT convention as the region running from the second conserved V-encoded cysteine to the conserved J-encoded phenylalanine. The earlier analysis of about 590 of the donors excluded sequences that lacked an unambiguous match to a single V gene segment. In an earlier analysis of 587 of the donors, V segments were called functional above 56.7% productive rearrangements and were called segregating when the between-donor standard deviation exceeded 5%. To diagnose cytomegalovirus status from the catalog of TCR beta chain sequences, a statistical classification framework was built. A later analysis assigned V and J genes by comparing TCR nucleotide sequences with IMGT/GENE-DB human TR gene sequences. A later analysis assigned CDR3 sequences and most-parsimonious VDJ recombination scenarios with the TCRdist pipeline. In a later analysis, every TCR beta chain was defined by the combination of its CDR3 amino acid sequence and its V-gene family, and reads without a unique V-gene family were dropped. As a way to deal with suspected cross-contamination and a sequencing artifact, a later analysis dropped roughly 620 nucleotide sequences that were highly shared and had low generation probability. A later analysis calculated a clonal expansion index for each public chain from normalized within-repertoire ranks of inferred template counts. In a later analysis, generation probabilities were computed with a VDJ recombination model fitted to out-of-frame rearrangements, and the resulting probabilities were checked against IGoR. A later analysis scored TCR-TCR, TCR-HLA and TCR-CMV co-occurrence with hypergeometric tests, applying a repertoire-size bias correction to TCR pairs. To estimate false discovery rates, a later analysis permuted the HLA or CMV assignments 20 times. A later analysis grouped co-occurring TCRs with DBSCAN, adding TCRdist sequence similarity when clustering within HLA-allele-positive subsets. For co-occurrence clustering, repertoires with fewer than 30,000 or more than 120,000 public chains were excluded, along with several repertoires with anomalous nucleotide sharing. TCRdb obtained this table from immuneACCESS and retained in-frame rearrangements with V and J assigned. These tables miss some clones; where compared with another copy, unresolved V genes account for less than half of the shortfall, and the remainder is unexplained. Clone size and V and J calls were adopted from that table, with D and trimming inferred from the DNA. Across this sample there are roughly 100,000 clones, with roughly a tenth seen only once. The ten top clones hold 4.5% to 6% of the sample.

The cohort was made up of about 670 healthy bone marrow donors. At the time of sampling, all cohort members were nominally healthy, though unrecorded immune exposures were likely present. The donor was CMV seropositive and was included in the group of some 290 seropositive cohort members. A peripheral blood sample was collected from each donor, and TCR beta sequencing was performed on peripheral blood mononuclear cells. The Qiagen DNeasy Blood Extraction Kit was used to extract genomic DNA from the blood cell samples. This clone was seen a handful of times. It has no known antigen specificity. No base qualities exist here, and no much larger clone lies one base off it.

The sequence was collected from a man aged 50 to 60 in good health and CMV-seropositive. The material sequenced was PBMCs. In this chain, TRBV6-1 is recombined with TRBJ2-4, with 7 bases matching TRBD1. The nucleotides are TGTGCCAGCAGTGAAGAAGGGACAGCTGAACTAGCCAAAAACATTCAGTACTTC. Its product reads: CASSEEGTAELAKNIQYF.